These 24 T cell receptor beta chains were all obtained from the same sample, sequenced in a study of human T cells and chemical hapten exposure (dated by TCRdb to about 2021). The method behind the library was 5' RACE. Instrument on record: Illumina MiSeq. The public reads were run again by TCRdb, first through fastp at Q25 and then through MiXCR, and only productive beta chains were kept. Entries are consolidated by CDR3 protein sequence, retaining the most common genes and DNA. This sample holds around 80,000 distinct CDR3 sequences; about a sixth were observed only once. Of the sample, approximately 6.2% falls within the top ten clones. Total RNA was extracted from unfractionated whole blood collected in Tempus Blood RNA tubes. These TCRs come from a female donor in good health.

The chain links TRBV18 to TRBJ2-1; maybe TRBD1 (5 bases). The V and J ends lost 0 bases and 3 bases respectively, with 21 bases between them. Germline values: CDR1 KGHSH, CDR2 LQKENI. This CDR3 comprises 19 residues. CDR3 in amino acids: CASSPPIPKAPRGYNEQFF. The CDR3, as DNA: TGTGCCAGCTCACCACCGATCCCCAAGGCCCCTAGGGGCTACAATGAGCAGTTCTTC.

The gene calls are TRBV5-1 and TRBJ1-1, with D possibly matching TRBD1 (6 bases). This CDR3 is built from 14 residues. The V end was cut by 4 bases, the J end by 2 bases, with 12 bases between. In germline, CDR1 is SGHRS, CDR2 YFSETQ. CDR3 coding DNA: TGCGCCAGCAGCGTACAGGGTGGAAACACTGAAGCTTTCTTT. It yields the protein CASSVQGGNTEAFF.

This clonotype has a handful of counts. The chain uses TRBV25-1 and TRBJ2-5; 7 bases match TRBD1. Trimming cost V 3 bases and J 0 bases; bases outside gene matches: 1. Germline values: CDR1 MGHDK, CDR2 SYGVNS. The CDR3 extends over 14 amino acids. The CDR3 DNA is TGTGCCAGCAGTGACAGGGGGTACCAAGAGACCCAGTACTTC. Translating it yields CASSDRGYQETQYF.

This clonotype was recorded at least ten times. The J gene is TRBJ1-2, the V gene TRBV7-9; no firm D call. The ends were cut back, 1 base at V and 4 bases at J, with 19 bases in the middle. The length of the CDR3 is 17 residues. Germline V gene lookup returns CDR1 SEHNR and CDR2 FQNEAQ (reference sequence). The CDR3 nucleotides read TGTGCCAGCAGCTTAGAAAGCGCCCAGGCCACCGCCTATGGCTACACCTTC. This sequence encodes CASSLESAQATAYGYTF.

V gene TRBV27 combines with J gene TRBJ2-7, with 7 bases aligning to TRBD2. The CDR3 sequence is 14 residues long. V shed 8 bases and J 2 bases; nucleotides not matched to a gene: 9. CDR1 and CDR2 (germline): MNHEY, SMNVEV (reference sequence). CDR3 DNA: TGTGCCAGCGGGGCGGGGGTCCCGCCCTACGAGCAGTACTTC. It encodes CASGAGVPPYEQYF.

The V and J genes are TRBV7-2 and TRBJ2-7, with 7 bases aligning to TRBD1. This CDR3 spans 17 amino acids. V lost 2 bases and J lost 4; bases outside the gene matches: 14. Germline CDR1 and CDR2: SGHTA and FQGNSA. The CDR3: CASSLRVVEGALYEQYF. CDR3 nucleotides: TGTGCCAGCAGCTTACGGGTAGTTGAGGGGGCGTTGTACGAGCAGTACTTC. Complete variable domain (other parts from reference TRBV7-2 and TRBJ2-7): GAGVSQSPSNKVTEKGKDVELRCDPISGHTALYWYRQSLGQGLEFLIYFQGNSAPDKSGLPSDRFSAERTGGSVSTLTIQRTQQEDSAVYLCASSLRVVEGALYEQYFGPGTRLTVT.

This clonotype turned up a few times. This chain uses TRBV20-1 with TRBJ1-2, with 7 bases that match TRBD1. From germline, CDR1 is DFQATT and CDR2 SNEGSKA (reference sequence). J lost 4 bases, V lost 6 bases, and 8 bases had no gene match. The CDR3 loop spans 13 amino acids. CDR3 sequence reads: CSAQTGEGYGYTF. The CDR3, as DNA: TGCAGTGCCCAAACAGGGGAGGGCTATGGCTACACCTTC.

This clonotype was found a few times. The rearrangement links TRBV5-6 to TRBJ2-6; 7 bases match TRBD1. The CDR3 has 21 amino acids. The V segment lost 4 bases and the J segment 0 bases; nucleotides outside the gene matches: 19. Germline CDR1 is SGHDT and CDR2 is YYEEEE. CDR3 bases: TGTGCCAGCAGCCTCCTTACGCCAACAGGGGCCCCCTTCTCTGGGGCCAACGTCCTGACTTTC. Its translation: CASSLLTPTGAPFSGANVLTF.

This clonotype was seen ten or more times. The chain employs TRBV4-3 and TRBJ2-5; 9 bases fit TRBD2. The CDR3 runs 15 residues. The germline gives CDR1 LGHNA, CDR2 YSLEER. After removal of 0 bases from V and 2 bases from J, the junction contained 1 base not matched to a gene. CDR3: CASSQERGGQETQYF. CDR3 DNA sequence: TGCGCCAGCAGCCAAGAGCGGGGGGGTCAAGAGACCCAGTACTTC.

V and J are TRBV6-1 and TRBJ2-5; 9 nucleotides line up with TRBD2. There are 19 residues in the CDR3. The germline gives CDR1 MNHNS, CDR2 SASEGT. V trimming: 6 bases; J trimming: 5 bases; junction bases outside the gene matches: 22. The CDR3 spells CASSLLFSGGRAVTETQYF. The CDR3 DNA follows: TGTGCCAGCAGCCTACTTTTTTCTGGCGGGAGGGCCGTGACGGAGACCCAGTACTTC.

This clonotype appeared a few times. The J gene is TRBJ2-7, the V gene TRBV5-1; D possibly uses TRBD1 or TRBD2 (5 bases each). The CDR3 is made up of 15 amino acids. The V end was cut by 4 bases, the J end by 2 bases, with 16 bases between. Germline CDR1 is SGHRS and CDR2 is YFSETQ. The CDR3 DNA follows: TGCGCCAGCAGCCTATCTAGGGACGGGGCCTACGAGCAGTACTTC. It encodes CASSLSRDGAYEQYF.

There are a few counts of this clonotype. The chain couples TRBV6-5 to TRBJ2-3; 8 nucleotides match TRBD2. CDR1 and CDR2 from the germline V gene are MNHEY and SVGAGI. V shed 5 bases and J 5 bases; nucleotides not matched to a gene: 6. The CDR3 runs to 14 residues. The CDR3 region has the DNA TGTGCCAGCAGTCCCGGGAGGGCTGTAGATACGCAGTATTTT. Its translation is CASSPGRAVDTQYF.

This CDR3 reads CASSFGDRANQETQYF. The CDR3 DNA follows: TGTGCCAGCAGTTTTGGAGACAGGGCTAATCAAGAGACCCAGTACTTC. This chain uses TRBV12-3 or TRBV12-4 with TRBJ2-5; 7 bases are a match to TRBD1. The CDR3 is 16 residues long. The V segment lost 3 bases and the J segment 2 bases; nucleotides outside the gene matches: 9.

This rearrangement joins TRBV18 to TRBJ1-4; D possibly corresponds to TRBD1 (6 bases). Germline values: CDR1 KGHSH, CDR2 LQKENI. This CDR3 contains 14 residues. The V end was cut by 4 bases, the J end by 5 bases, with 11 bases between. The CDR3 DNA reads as TGTGCCAGCTCACGGAGACAGGAGAATGAAAAACTGTTTTTT. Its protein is CASSRRQENEKLFF.

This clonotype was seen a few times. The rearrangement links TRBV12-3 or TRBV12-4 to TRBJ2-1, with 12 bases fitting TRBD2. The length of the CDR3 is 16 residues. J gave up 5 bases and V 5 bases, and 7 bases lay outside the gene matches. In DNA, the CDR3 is TGTGCCAGCAGTAGACGACTAGCGGGAGCCCACAATGAGCAGTTCTTC. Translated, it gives CASSRRLAGAHNEQFF.

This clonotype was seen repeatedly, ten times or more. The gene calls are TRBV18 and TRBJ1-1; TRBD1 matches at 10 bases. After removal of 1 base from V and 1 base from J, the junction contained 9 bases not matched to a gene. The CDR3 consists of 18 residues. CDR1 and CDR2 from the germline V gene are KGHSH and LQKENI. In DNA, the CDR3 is TGTGCCAGCTCACCACTGTGGGGACAGGGGAGGAGGAACACTGAAGCTTTCTTT. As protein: CASSPLWGQGRRNTEAFF.

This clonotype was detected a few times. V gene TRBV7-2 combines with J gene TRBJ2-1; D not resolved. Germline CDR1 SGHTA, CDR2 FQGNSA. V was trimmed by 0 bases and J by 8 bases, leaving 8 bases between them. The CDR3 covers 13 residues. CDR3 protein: CASSLARIHEQFF. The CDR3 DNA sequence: TGTGCCAGCAGCTTAGCGAGAATCCATGAGCAGTTCTTC.

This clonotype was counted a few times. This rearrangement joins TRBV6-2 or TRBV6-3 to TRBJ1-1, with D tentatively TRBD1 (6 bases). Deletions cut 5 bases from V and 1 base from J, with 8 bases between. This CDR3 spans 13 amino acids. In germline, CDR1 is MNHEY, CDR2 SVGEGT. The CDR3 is CASSNRENTEAFF. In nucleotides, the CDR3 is TGTGCCAGCAGTAACAGGGAGAACACTGAAGCTTTCTTT.

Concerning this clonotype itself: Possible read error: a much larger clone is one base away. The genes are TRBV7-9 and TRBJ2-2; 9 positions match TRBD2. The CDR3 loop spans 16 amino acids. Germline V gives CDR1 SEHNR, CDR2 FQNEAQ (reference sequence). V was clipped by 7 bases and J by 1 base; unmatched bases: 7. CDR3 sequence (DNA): TGTGCCAGCAAGACGTCTAGCGGGAAGAACACCGGGGAGCTGTTTTTT. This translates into CASKTSSGKNTGELFF.

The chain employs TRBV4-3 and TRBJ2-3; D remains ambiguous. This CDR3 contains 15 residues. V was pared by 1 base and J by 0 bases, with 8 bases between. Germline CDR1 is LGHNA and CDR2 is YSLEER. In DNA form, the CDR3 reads TGCGCCAGCAGCCAAGGAGGCAGAAGCACAGATACGCAGTATTTT. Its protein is CASSQGGRSTDTQYF.

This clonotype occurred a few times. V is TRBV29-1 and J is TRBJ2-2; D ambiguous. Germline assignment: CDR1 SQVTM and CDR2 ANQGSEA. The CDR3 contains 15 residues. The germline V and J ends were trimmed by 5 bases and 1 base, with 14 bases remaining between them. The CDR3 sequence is CSVRAELKNTGELFF. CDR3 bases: TGCAGCGTTCGTGCAGAATTAAAGAACACCGGGGAGCTGTTTTTT.

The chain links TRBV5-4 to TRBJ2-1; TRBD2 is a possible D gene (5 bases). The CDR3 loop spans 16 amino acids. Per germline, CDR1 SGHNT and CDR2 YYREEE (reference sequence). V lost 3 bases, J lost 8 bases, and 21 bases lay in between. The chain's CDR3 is CASSSRLVASLDEQFF. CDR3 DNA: TGTGCCAGCAGCTCAAGATTGGTAGCGTCCCTGGATGAGCAGTTCTTC.

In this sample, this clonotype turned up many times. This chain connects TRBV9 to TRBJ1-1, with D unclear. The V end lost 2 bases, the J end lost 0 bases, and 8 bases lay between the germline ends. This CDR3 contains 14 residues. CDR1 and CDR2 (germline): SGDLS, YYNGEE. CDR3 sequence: CASSVGRMNTEAFF. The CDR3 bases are TGTGCCAGCAGCGTGGGCAGGATGAACACTGAAGCTTTCTTT.

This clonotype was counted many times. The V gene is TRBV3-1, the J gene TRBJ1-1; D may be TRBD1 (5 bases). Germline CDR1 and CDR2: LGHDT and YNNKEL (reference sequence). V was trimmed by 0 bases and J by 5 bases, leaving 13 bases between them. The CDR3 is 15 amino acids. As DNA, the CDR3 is TGTGCCAGCAGCCAAGATTGGCAGGGTATTACTGAAGCTTTCTTT. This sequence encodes CASSQDWQGITEAFF.